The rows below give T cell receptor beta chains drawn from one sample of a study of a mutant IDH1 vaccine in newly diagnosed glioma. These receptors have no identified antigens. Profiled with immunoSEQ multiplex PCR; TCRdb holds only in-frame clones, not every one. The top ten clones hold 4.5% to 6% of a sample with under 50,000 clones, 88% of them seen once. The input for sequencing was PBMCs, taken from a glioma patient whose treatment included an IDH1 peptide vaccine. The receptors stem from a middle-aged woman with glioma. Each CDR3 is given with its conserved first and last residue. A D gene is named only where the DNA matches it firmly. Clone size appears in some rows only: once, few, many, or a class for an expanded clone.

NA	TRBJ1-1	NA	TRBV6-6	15	CASSYPTFSSTEAFF	TGTGCCAGCAGTTACCCTACCTTTTCGAGTACTGAAGCTTTCTTT
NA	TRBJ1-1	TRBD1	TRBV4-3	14	CASSHTGGYTEAFF	TGCGCCAGCAGCCACACAGGGGGTTACACTGAAGCTTTCTTT
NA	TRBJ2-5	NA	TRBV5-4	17	CASSWGITRERQETQYF	TGTGCCAGCAGCTGGGGGATAACGCGGGAACGACAAGAGACCCAGTACTTC
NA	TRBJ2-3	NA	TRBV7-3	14	CASSSMRGTDTQYF	TGTGCCAGCAGCTCAATGCGTGGGACAGATACGCAGTATTTT
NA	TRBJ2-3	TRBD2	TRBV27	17	CASKDRWTSGNADTQYF	TGTGCCAGCAAGGATCGGTGGACTAGCGGGAACGCAGATACGCAGTATTTT
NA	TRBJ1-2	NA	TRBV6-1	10	CASSEFGDTF	TGTGCCAGCAGTGAATTTGGGGACACCTTC
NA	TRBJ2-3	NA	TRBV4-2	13	CASSPRRGDTQYF	TGTGCCAGCAGCCCTCGGAGGGGAGATACGCAGTATTTT
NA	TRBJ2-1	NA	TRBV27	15	CASSLVTSGYNEQFF	TGTGCCAGCAGTTTAGTGACTAGTGGATACAATGAGCAGTTCTTC
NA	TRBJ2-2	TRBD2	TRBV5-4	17	CASRSGTREMGTGELFF	TGTGCCAGCAGGTCTGGAACGCGGGAGATGGGCACCGGGGAGCTGTTTTTT
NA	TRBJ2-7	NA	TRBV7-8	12	CASSLVSYEQYF	TGTGCCAGCAGCTTAGTCTCCTACGAGCAGTACTTC
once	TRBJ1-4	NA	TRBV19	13	CASTGRFNEKLFF	TGTGCCAGTACGGGGAGATTTAATGAAAAACTGTTTTTT
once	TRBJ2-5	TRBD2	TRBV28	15	CASSLSGLAEETQYF	TGTGCCAGCAGTTTATCCGGCCTAGCGGAAGAGACCCAGTACTTC
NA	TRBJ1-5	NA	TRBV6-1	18	CASSEFLARGGSNQPQHF	TGTGCCAGCAGTGAATTCCTTGCGAGGGGAGGGAGCAATCAGCCCCAGCATTTT
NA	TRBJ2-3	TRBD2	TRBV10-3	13	CAISESTSTVLDF	TGTGCCATCAGTGAGTCGACTAGCACCGTCCTGGATTTT
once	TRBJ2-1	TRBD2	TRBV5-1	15	CASSLLLAGYNEQFF	TGCGCCAGCAGCTTGTTACTAGCGGGGTACAATGAGCAGTTCTTC
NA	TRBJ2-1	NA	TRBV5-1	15	CASSLAGGGADEQFF	TGCGCCAGCAGCTTGGCCGGAGGGGGGGCGGATGAGCAGTTCTTC
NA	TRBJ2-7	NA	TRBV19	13	CASRAGSSYEQYF	TGTGCCAGTAGAGCAGGTAGCTCCTACGAGCAGTACTTC
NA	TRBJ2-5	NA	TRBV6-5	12	CASTGNQETQYF	TGTGCCAGCACAGGCAATCAAGAGACCCAGTACTTC
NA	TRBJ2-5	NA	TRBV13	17	CASSTGGGSSDQETQYF	TGTGCCAGCAGCACAGGCGGAGGGAGCTCAGACCAAGAGACCCAGTACTTC
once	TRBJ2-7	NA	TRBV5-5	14	CASSPADGNYEQYF	TGTGCCAGCAGCCCTGCCGACGGGAACTACGAGCAGTACTTC
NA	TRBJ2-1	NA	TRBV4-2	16	CASSQETGESWNEQFF	TGTGCCAGCAGCCAAGAGACAGGAGAAAGTTGGAATGAGCAGTTCTTC
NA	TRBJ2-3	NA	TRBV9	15	CASSVELALTDTQYF	TGTGCCAGCAGCGTAGAACTAGCCCTCACAGATACGCAGTATTTT
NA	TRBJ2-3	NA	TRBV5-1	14	CASSRLQGSDTQYF	TGCGCCAGCAGCCGACTCCAGGGGTCAGATACGCAGTATTTT
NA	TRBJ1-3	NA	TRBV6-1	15	CASLWGVHSGNTIYF	TGTGCCAGCCTCTGGGGGGTCCACTCTGGAAACACCATATATTTT
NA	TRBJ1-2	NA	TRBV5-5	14	CASSLNTYNYGYTF	TGTGCCAGCAGCTTAAACACCTATAACTATGGCTACACCTTC
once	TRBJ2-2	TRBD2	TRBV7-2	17	CASSSMGASGGIGELFF	TGTGCCAGCAGCTCTATGGGCGCGAGCGGGGGGATCGGGGAGCTGTTTTTT
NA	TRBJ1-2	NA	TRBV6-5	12	CASTQAGSGYTF	TGTGCCAGCACCCAAGCGGGCAGTGGCTACACCTTC
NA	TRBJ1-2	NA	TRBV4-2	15	CASSQKVEAAYGYTF	TGTGCCAGCAGCCAAAAAGTCGAGGCAGCATATGGCTACACCTTC
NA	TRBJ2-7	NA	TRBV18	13	CASSEQAFDEQYF	TGTGCCAGCTCCGAACAGGCTTTTGACGAGCAGTACTTC
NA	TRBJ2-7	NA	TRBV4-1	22	CASSQESLRAGPFQSASYEQYF	TGCGCCAGCAGCCAAGAATCCCTTCGGGCGGGACCCTTCCAAAGCGCATCCTACGAGCAGTACTTC
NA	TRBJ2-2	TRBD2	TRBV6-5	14	CASSLAGDTGELFF	TGTGCCAGCAGCCTAGCGGGCGACACCGGGGAGCTGTTTTTT
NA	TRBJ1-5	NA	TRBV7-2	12	CASSFPPQPQHF	TGTGCCAGCAGCTTCCCCCCTCAGCCCCAGCATTTT
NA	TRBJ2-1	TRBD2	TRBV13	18	CASTQAASGGPSYNEQFF	TGTGCCAGCACCCAGGCCGCCAGCGGGGGGCCCTCCTACAATGAGCAGTTCTTC
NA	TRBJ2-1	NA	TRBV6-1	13	CASTSRTYNEQFF	TGTGCCAGCACCAGTCGGACCTACAATGAGCAGTTCTTC
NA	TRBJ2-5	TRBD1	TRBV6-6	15	CASSLGQPSSETQYF	TGTGCCAGCAGCCTGGGACAGCCGTCCTCGGAGACCCAGTACTTC
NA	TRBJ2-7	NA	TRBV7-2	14	CASSLESQGYEQYF	TGTGCCAGCAGCTTAGAATCACAGGGTTACGAGCAGTACTTC
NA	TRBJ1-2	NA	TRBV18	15	CASSPPDRRPYGYTF	TGTGCCAGCTCACCACCCGATAGGCGGCCCTATGGCTACACCTTC
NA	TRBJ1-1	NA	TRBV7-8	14	CASSANRVGTEAFF	TGTGCCAGCAGCGCGAACAGGGTTGGCACTGAAGCTTTCTTT
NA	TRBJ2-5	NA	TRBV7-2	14	CASSLDVQKETQYF	TGTGCCAGCAGCTTAGATGTACAGAAAGAGACCCAGTACTTC
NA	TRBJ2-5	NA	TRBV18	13	CASARTIQETQYF	TGTGCCAGCGCGCGGACAATCCAAGAGACCCAGTACTTC
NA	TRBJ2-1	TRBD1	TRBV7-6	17	CASSLAMGQATYNEQFF	TGTGCCAGCAGCTTAGCGATGGGACAGGCAACCTACAATGAGCAGTTCTTC
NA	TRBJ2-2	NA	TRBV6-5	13	CASSYSNTGELFF	TGTGCCAGCAGTTACTCGAACACCGGGGAGCTGTTTTTT